This TCR beta chain is drawn from a study of shared clonotypes between healthy human individuals. Germline CDR1 SNHLY, CDR2 FYNNEI. This CDR3 is 16 amino acids long. Deletions cut 4 bases from V and 4 bases from J, with 16 bases between. Genomic DNA from each subset was divided evenly over several immunoSEQ plates. Assay used: immunoSEQ multiplex PCR; TCRdb lists only in-frame clones, some missing. The sample has 2,100,000 or so clones, approximately 94% seen once. Nashville, Tennessee was home to all donors, who were Caucasian adults. This clonotype originated in a man between 18 and 29 years old in good health. Sequencing was performed on naive CD4+ T cells sorted from blood. This sample's subset: CD45RA+ positively selected. The chain combines TRBV2 with TRBJ2-2; tentative D call: TRBD1 (6 bases). Written as DNA, the CDR3 is TGTGCCAGCAGTGGCAACAGGGCCGGCCTCACCGGGGAGCTGTTTTTT. Its translation is CASSGNRAGLTGELFF.